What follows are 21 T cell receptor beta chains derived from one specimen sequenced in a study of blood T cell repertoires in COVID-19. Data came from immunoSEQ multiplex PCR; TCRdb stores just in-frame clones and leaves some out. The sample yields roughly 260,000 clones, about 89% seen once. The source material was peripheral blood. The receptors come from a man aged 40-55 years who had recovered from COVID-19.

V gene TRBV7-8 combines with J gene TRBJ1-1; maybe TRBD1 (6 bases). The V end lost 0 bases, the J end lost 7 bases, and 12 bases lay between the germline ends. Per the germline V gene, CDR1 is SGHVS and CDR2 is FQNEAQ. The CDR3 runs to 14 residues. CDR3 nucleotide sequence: TGTGCCAGCAGCTTAGCCCAGGGGCTACGTGAAGCTTTCTTT. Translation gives CASSLAQGLREAFF.

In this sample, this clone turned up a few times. CDR3: CASSLSARGHQPQHF. For the CDR3, the DNA is TGTGCCAGCAGTTTATCGGCCAGGGGGCATCAGCCCCAGCATTTT. V gene TRBV27 combines with J gene TRBJ1-5; 8 bases line up with TRBD1. CDR3 length: 15 amino acids. V lost 0 bases and J lost 5; bases outside the gene matches: 3. Germline V CDR1 and CDR2: MNHEY, SMNVEV (reference sequence).

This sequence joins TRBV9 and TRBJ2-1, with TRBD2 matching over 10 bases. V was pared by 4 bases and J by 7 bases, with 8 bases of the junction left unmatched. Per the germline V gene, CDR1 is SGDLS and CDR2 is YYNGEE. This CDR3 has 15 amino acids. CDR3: CASSPAGGPGNEQFF. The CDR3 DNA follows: TGTGCCAGCAGCCCAGCGGGAGGGCCGGGTAATGAGCAGTTCTTC.

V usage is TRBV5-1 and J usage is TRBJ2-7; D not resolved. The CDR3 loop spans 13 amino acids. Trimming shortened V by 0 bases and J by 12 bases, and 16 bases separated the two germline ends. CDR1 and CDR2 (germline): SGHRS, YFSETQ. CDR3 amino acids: CASSLAPGYEWYF. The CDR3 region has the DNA TGCGCCAGCAGCTTGGCCCCAGGCTACGAGTGGTACTTC. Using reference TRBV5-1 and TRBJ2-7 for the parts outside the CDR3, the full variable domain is KAGVTQTPRYLIKTRGQQVTLSCSPISGHRSVSWYQQTPGQGLQFLFEYFSETQRNKGNFPGRFSGRQFSNSRSEMNVSTLELGDSALYLCASSLAPGYEWYFGPGTRLTVT.

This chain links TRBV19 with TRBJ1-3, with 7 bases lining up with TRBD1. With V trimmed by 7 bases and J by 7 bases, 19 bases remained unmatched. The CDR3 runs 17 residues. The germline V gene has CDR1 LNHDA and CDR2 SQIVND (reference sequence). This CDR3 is CASTPGQASRRGNTIYF. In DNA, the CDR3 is TGTGCCAGTACCCCCGGACAGGCGAGTCGCCGTGGGAACACCATATATTTT.

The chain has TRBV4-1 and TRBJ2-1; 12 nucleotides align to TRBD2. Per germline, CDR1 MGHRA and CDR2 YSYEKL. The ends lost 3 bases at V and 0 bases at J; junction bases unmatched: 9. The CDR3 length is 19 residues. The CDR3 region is CASSQAGTSGLGSYNEQFF. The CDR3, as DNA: TGCGCCAGCAGCCAGGCCGGGACTAGCGGGTTGGGCTCCTACAATGAGCAGTTCTTC.

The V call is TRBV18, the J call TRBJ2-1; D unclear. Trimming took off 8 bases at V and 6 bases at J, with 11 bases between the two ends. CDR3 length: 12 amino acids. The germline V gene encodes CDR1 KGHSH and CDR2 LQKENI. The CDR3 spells CASQRVGNEQFF. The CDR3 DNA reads TGTGCCAGCCAGCGCGTGGGCAATGAGCAGTTCTTC. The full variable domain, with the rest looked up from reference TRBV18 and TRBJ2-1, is NAGVMQNPRHLVRRRGQEARLRCSPMKGHSHVYWYRQLPEEGLKFMVYLQKENIIDESGMPKERFSAEFPKEGPSILRIQQVVRGDSAAYFCASQRVGNEQFFGPGTRLTVL.

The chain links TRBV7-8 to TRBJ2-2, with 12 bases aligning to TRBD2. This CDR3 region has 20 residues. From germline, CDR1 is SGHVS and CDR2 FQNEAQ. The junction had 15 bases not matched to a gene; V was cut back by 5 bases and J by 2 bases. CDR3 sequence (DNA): TGTGCCAGCAGCCCCCGGCGTAGTCTAGCGGGGGGGGCCAACACCGGGGAGCTGTTTTTT. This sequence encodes CASSPRRSLAGGANTGELFF.

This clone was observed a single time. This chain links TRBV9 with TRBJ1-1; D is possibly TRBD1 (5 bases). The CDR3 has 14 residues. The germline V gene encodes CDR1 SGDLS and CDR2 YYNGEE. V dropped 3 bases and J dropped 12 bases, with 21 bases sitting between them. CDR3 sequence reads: CASSAKGTTTPSFF. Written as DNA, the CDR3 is TGTGCCAGCAGCGCTAAGGGGACTACTACTCCGTCTTTCTTT.

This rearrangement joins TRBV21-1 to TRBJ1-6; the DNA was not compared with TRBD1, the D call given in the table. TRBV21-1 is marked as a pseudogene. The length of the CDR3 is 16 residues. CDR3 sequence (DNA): TGTGCCAGCAGCAACACCGGGACAGGGGGGAATTCACCCCTCCACTTT. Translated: CASSNTGTGGNSPLHF.

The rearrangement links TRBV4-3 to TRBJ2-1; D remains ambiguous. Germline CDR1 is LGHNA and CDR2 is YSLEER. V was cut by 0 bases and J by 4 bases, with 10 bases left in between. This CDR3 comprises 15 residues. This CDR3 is CASSQEGGQYNEQFF. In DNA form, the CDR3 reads TGCGCCAGCAGCCAAGAGGGTGGGCAGTACAATGAGCAGTTCTTC.

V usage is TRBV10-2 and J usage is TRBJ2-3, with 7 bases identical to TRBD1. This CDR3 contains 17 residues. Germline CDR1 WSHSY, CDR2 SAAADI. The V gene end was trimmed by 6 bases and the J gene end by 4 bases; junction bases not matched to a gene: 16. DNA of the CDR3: TGCGCCAGCAGCTGGACAGGCCCCACCGAGGACCCAGATACGCAGTATTTT. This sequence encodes CASSWTGPTEDPDTQYF.

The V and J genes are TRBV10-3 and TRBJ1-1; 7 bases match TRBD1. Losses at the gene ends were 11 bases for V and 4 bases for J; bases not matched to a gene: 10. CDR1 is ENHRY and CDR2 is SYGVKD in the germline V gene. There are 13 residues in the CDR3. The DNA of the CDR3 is TGTGCCCCCTGGACAGGAGCGGCCACTGAAGCTTTCTTT. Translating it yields CAPWTGAATEAFF.

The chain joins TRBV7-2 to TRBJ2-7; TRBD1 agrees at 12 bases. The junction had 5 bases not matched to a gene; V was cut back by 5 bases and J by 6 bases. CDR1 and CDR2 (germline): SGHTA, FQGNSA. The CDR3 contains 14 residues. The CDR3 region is CASSRGQGAVEQYF. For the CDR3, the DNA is TGTGCCAGCAGCAGGGGACAGGGGGCTGTCGAGCAGTACTTC.

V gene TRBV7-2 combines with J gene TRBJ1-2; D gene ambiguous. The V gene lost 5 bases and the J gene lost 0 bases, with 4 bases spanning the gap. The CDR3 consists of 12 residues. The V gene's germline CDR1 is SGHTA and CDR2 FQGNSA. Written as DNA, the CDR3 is TGTGCCAGCAGCCCGTCTAACTATGGCTACACCTTC. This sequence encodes CASSPSNYGYTF.

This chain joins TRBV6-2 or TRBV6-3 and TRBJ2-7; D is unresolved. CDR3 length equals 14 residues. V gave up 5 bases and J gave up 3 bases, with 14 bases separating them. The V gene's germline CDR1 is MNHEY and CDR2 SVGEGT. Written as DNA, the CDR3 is TGTGCCAGCAGTCTGGCCCAGACACGCTACGAGCAGTACTTC. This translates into CASSLAQTRYEQYF.

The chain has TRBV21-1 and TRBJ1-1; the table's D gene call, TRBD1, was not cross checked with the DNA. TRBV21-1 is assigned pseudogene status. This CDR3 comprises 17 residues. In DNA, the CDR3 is TGTGCCAGCAGCAAGACACCCCGTGGGACAGGGAACACTGAAGCTTTCTTT. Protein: CASSKTPRGTGNTEAFF.

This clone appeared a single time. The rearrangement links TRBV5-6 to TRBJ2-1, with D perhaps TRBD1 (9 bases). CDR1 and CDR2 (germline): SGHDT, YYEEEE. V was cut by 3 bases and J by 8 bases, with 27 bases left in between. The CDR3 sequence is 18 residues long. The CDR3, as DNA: TGTGCCAGCAGCTCCTCCGGGACAGGGTTCCTAGCGGGCGATGAGCAGTTCTTC. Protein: CASSSSGTGFLAGDEQFF.

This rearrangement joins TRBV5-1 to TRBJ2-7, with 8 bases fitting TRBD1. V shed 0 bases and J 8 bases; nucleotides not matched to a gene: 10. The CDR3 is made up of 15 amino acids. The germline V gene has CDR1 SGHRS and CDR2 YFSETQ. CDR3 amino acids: CASSLGQGFGRQQYF. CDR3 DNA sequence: TGCGCCAGCAGCTTGGGACAGGGGTTCGGCAGGCAGCAGTACTTC.

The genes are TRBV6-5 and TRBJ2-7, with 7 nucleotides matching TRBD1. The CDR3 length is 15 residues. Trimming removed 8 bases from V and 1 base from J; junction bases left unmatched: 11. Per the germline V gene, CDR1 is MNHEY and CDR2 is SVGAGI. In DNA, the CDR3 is TGTGCCAGCGCTATCCCCGGGACAGTTTCCTACGAGCAGTACTTC. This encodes CASAIPGTVSYEQYF.

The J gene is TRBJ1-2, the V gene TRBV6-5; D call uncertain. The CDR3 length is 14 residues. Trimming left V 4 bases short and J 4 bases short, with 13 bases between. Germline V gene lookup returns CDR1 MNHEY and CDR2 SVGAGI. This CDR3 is CASSSRLRFYGYTF. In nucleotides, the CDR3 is TGTGCCAGCAGTTCAAGACTGAGGTTCTATGGCTACACCTTC.